The 29 T cell receptor beta chains given below trace back to one sample, sequenced in a study of technical replicates of blood from several donors. Sequencing used immunoSEQ multiplex PCR; TCRdb keeps in-frame clones, though not all of them. In the table there are approximately 70,000 clones, roughly 98% of which are singletons. Source material: T cells isolated from PBMCs. These receptors were taken from a human donor in good health.

This clone appeared once. The genes are TRBV6-1 and TRBJ2-7; D perhaps matches TRBD2 (6 bases). The CDR3 sequence is 14 residues long. V lost 7 bases to trimming and J lost 1 base, with 14 bases between them. The V gene's germline CDR1 is MNHNS and CDR2 SASEGT. CDR3 DNA sequence: TGTGCCAGCAAAGTCGGGGGACCGTCCTACGAGCAGTACTTC. Protein: CASKVGGPSYEQYF.

This sequence joins TRBV27 and TRBJ1-3; D gene uncertain. Per the germline V gene, CDR1 is MNHEY and CDR2 is SMNVEV (reference sequence). The CDR3 length is 13 residues. V dropped 10 bases and J dropped 0 bases, with 10 bases sitting between them. The CDR3: CANAGSSGNTIYF. The DNA of the CDR3 is TGTGCCAACGCGGGGAGCTCTGGAAACACCATATATTTT.

The rearrangement uses TRBV27 and TRBJ1-4; 11 nucleotides agree with TRBD1. The trim removed 2 bases at V and 8 bases at J, leaving 4 bases unmatched. The germline gives CDR1 MNHEY, CDR2 SMNVEV (reference sequence). This CDR3 contains 15 residues. CDR3 in amino acids: CASSLVGTGGEKLFF. Written as DNA, the CDR3 is TGTGCCAGCAGTTTAGTAGGGACAGGGGGGGAAAAACTGTTTTTT.

The V gene is TRBV7-2, the J gene TRBJ2-1, with D perhaps TRBD2 (6 bases). The CDR3 runs 15 residues. Germline lookup yields CDR1 SGHTA and CDR2 FQGNSA. V lost 4 bases to trimming and J lost 3 bases, with 13 bases between them. The CDR3 loop reads CASSSRGTLYNEQFF. The CDR3 DNA reads TGTGCCAGCAGCTCCCGCGGGACTCTCTACAATGAGCAGTTCTTC.

CDR3 sequence (DNA): TGTGCCATCAGTGACCCGGGACAAGAGACCCAGTACTTC. It yields the protein CAISDPGQETQYF. The J gene is TRBJ2-5, the V gene TRBV10-3, with D perhaps matching TRBD2 (5 bases). The CDR3 runs to 13 residues. Per the germline V gene, CDR1 is ENHRY and CDR2 is SYGVKD. Trimming took off 3 bases at V and 2 bases at J, with 7 bases between the two ends.

The rearrangement uses TRBV6-1 and TRBJ1-2; D might be TRBD1 (5 bases). The germline V and J ends were trimmed by 6 bases and 0 bases, with 11 bases remaining between them. The CDR3 is 14 amino acids. The germline gives CDR1 MNHNS, CDR2 SASEGT. The CDR3 region has the DNA TGTGCCAGCAGCGAACAGGCCACTAACTATGGCTACACCTTC. Its translation: CASSEQATNYGYTF.

The chain joins TRBV4-2 to TRBJ2-1; TRBD2 might be the D (5 bases). V lost 2 bases and J lost 9, with 11 bases in between. Germline V gene data show CDR1 as LGHNA and CDR2 as YNFKEQ. This CDR3 is built from 13 residues. The CDR3 sequence: CASSQTLVSEQFF. CDR3 in DNA: TGTGCCAGCAGCCAAACACTAGTGTCTGAGCAGTTCTTC.

The chain carries TRBV5-6 and TRBJ2-3, with 13 positions matching TRBD2. The CDR3 length is 17 residues. Trimming took 4 bases from V and 2 from J; bases not matched to a gene: 7. Germline values: CDR1 SGHDT, CDR2 YYEEEE. CDR3 DNA sequence: TGTGCCAGCAGCGTGGGACTAGCGGGACTATACACAGATACGCAGTATTTT. It translates to CASSVGLAGLYTDTQYF.

This chain links TRBV7-3 with TRBJ2-1, with TRBD2 as a possible D gene (5 bases). V was cut by 5 bases and J by 7 bases, with 12 bases left in between. Per germline, CDR1 SGHTA and CDR2 FQGTGA. CDR3 length: 13 residues. The CDR3 DNA is TGTGCCAGCAGCCCCCTTGGGGAGAATGAGCAGTTCTTC. It codes for CASSPLGENEQFF.

The genes are TRBV6-1 and TRBJ1-1; D uncertain. CDR1 and CDR2 from the germline V gene are MNHNS and SASEGT. Trimming took off 7 bases at V and 3 bases at J, with 9 bases between the two ends. CDR3 size: 12 residues. The CDR3 loop is CASIAGYTEAFF. The CDR3 region has the DNA TGTGCCAGCATTGCAGGCTACACTGAAGCTTTCTTT.

The gene calls are TRBV28 and TRBJ1-1; 8 nucleotides match TRBD1. Germline V gene data show CDR1 as MDHEN and CDR2 as SYDVKM. CDR3 length equals 17 residues. V lost 3 bases to trimming and J lost 1 base; unmatched junction nucleotides: 10. The CDR3 protein is CASSLDFTGQENTEAFF. The CDR3 DNA reads as TGTGCCAGCAGTTTGGATTTTACGGGACAGGAGAACACTGAAGCTTTCTTT. The full variable domain, rest sourced from reference TRBV28 and TRBJ1-1, is DVKVTQSSRYLVKRTGEKVFLECVQDMDHENMFWYRQDPGLGLRLIYFSYDVKMKEKGDIPEGYSVSREKKERFSLILESASTNQTSMYLCASSLDFTGQENTEAFFGQGTRLTVV.

The chain carries TRBV4-2 and TRBJ2-7, with 9 bases lining up with TRBD1. Trimming removed 4 bases from V and 6 bases from J; junction bases left unmatched: 13. From germline, CDR1 is LGHNA and CDR2 YNFKEQ. The CDR3 has 16 residues. The CDR3 reads CASSLNTGTGMGEQYF. The CDR3 DNA reads TGTGCCAGCAGCCTGAATACCGGGACAGGGATGGGCGAGCAGTACTTC.

The chain couples TRBV15 to TRBJ2-3; possible D gene TRBD2, 5 bases. The CDR3 is 18 residues long. Looked up from germline, CDR1 is LNHNV and CDR2 is YYDKDF (reference sequence). V was pared by 0 bases and J by 2 bases, with 18 bases between. The chain's CDR3 is CATSRDQWTGKNTDTQYF. In nucleotides, the CDR3 is TGTGCCACCAGCAGAGATCAGTGGACGGGAAAGAACACAGATACGCAGTATTTT. Using reference TRBV15 and TRBJ2-3 for the parts outside the CDR3, the full variable domain is DAMVIQNPRYQVTQFGKPVTLSCSQTLNHNVMYWYQQKSSQAPKLLFHYYDKDFNNEADTPDNFQSRRPNTSFCFLDIRSPGLGDTAMYLCATSRDQWTGKNTDTQYFGPGTRLTVL.

The CDR3 here is CASSSRTSANTGELFF. The CDR3 nucleotides are TGTGCCAGCAGCTCGCGGACTAGCGCGAACACCGGGGAGCTGTTTTTT. The chain carries TRBV9 and TRBJ2-2, with 9 bases fitting TRBD2. This CDR3 comprises 16 residues. V trimming: 4 bases; J trimming: 0 bases; junction bases outside the gene matches: 4. Germline V gives CDR1 SGDLS, CDR2 YYNGEE.

This chain uses TRBV27 with TRBJ2-7; 8 positions match TRBD1. J lost 5 bases, V lost 7 bases, and 7 bases had no gene match. The CDR3 sequence is 13 residues long. CDR1 and CDR2 (germline): MNHEY, SMNVEV (reference sequence). CDR3 loop: CASTRPGGDEQYF. CDR3 DNA sequence: TGTGCCAGCACACGACCAGGGGGCGACGAGCAGTACTTC.

V and J are TRBV21-1 and TRBJ2-4; the table gives TRBD2 as D, unverified against the DNA. TRBV21-1 is a pseudogene segment. The CDR3 spans 17 residues. DNA for the CDR3: TGTGCCAGCAGCAAAGATAGGAGGCGACTAGCCAAAAACATTCAGTACTTC. Protein product: CASSKDRRRLAKNIQYF.

This rearrangement joins TRBV28 to TRBJ1-5; 9 bases align to TRBD1. Germline loops: CDR1 MDHEN, CDR2 SYDVKM. J gave up 9 bases and V 5 bases, and 14 bases lay outside the gene matches. The CDR3 is 16 amino acids. CDR3: CASSPETGGFVRPQHF. The CDR3 bases are TGTGCCAGCAGTCCCGAGACAGGGGGATTTGTTCGGCCCCAGCATTTT.

V usage is TRBV11-3 and J usage is TRBJ1-1; tentative D call: TRBD1 (5 bases). The germline gives CDR1 SGHNT, CDR2 YENEEA. CDR3 length: 15 residues. Trimming removed 6 bases at V and 4 bases at J, with 18 bases between. The CDR3 region is CASSQTGGGSTEAFF. The CDR3 coding sequence is TGTGCCAGCAGTCAAACAGGTGGCGGTAGCACTGAAGCTTTCTTT.

V is TRBV29-1 and J is TRBJ1-3; no clear D gene. The CDR3 spans 14 residues. Trimming removed 0 bases at V and 0 bases at J, with 6 bases between. Germline loops: CDR1 SQVTM, CDR2 ANQGSEA. The CDR3 region is CSVEEASSGNTIYF. The DNA for the CDR3 is TGCAGCGTTGAAGAGGCCAGCTCTGGAAACACCATATATTTT.

This clone was counted once. The CDR3 reads CASRPGGLNQPQHF. CDR3 nucleotides: TGTGCCAGCCGCCCAGGGGGGCTCAATCAGCCCCAGCATTTT. The chain is built from TRBV6-6 and TRBJ1-5; 7 bases map to TRBD1. V shed 8 bases, J shed 3 bases, and the junction held 7 bases outside the gene matches. This CDR3 has 14 amino acids. Germline V gene sequence: CDR1 MNHNY, CDR2 SVGAGI (reference sequence).

The chain combines TRBV4-1 with TRBJ2-3, with a weak D call TRBD1 (5 bases). V was cut by 2 bases and J by 2 bases, with 8 bases left in between. The CDR3 extends over 14 amino acids. Germline V CDR1 and CDR2: MGHRA, YSYEKL. The CDR3, as DNA: TGCGCCAGCAGCCAAAACAGGTACACAGATACGCAGTATTTT. Encoded protein: CASSQNRYTDTQYF.

This clone was seen a single time. The chain links TRBV18 to TRBJ2-1; perhaps TRBD2 as D (6 bases). Trimming shortened V by 3 bases and J by 8 bases, and 17 bases separated the two germline ends. The CDR3 totals 15 residues. Germline CDR1 and CDR2: KGHSH and LQKENI. CDR3 nucleotide sequence: TGTGCCAGCTCACCGGAGGGACCCTCAAATGATGAGCAGTTCTTC. Its translation: CASSPEGPSNDEQFF.

The chain recombines TRBV4-2 with TRBJ2-7, with D uncertain. Trimming removed 4 bases from V and 5 bases from J, with 18 bases in between. The germline CDR1 and CDR2 sequences are LGHNA and YNFKEQ. The CDR3 length is 15 residues. CDR3 DNA sequence: TGTGCCAGCAGCCCCGCCTCCGATATGAGGCACGAGCAGTACTTC. Residues: CASSPASDMRHEQYF.

The chain is built from TRBV13 and TRBJ1-3; D not certain. The CDR3 is made up of 15 amino acids. From germline, CDR1 is PRHDT and CDR2 FYEKMQ (reference sequence). Trimming removed 0 bases at V and 1 base at J, with 7 bases between. CDR3 loop: CASSLGEISGNTIYF. DNA for the CDR3: TGTGCCAGCAGCTTAGGCGAGATTTCTGGAAACACCATATATTTT.

CDR3: CASSPSGAYEQYF. The CDR3 coding sequence is TGTGCCAGTAGTCCCAGCGGGGCTTACGAGCAGTACTTC. The chain carries TRBV19 and TRBJ2-7; 7 bases match TRBD2. Germline values: CDR1 LNHDA, CDR2 SQIVND (reference sequence). The CDR3 contains 13 residues. Trimming cost V 5 bases and J 4 bases; bases outside gene matches: 5.

This sequence joins TRBV11-2 and TRBJ1-2; D may be TRBD1 (5 bases). The germline V gene has CDR1 SGHAT and CDR2 FQNNGV. V was trimmed by 2 bases and J by 7 bases, leaving 17 bases between them. This CDR3 is built from 15 residues. The CDR3 coding sequence is TGTGCCAGCAGCTTAAGTCCAGGGTTATCTGGTGGCTACACCTTC. It encodes CASSLSPGLSGGYTF. The whole variable domain, remainder taken from reference TRBV11-2 and TRBJ1-2, is EAGVAQSPRYKIIEKRQSVAFWCNPISGHATLYWYQQILGQGPKLLIQFQNNGVVDDSQLPKDRFSAERLKGVDSTLKIQPAKLEDSAVYLCASSLSPGLSGGYTFGSGTRLTVV.

The rearrangement joins TRBV19 to TRBJ2-2, with 9 bases lining up with TRBD2. Per the germline V gene, CDR1 is LNHDA and CDR2 is SQIVND (reference sequence). CDR3 length: 17 amino acids. The ends lost 5 bases at V and 0 bases at J; junction bases unmatched: 7. CDR3 in DNA: TGTGCCAGTAGTCTAAGGAGCGGGAGGACGAACACCGGGGAGCTGTTTTTT. Translating it yields CASSLRSGRTNTGELFF. Combining the CDR3 with reference TRBV19 and TRBJ2-2 gives the whole variable domain DGGITQSPKYLFRKEGQNVTLSCEQNLNHDAMYWYRQDPGQGLRLIYYSQIVNDFQKGDIAEGYSVSREKKESFPLTVTSAQKNPTAFYLCASSLRSGRTNTGELFFGEGSRLTVL.

The CDR3 nucleotides are TGCGCCAGCAGCCAACAGCGGGAGGGCTACAATGAGCAGTTCTTC. This sequence encodes CASSQQREGYNEQFF. The J gene is TRBJ2-1, the V gene TRBV4-1; 10 bases align to TRBD2. CDR1 MGHRA and CDR2 YSYEKL come from the germline V gene. Unmatched junction bases numbered 1, after V lost 2 bases and J lost 3 bases. This CDR3 region has 15 residues.

The count of this clone is one. This chain connects TRBV18 to TRBJ1-2; TRBD1 aligns across 7 bases. This CDR3 has 14 amino acids. Germline CDR1 reads KGHSH; CDR2 reads LQKENI. V gave up 2 bases and J gave up 3 bases; unmatched junction bases: 3. This CDR3 reads CASSPLDRDYGYTF. The CDR3 DNA is TGTGCCAGCTCACCATTAGACAGGGACTATGGCTACACCTTC.